This T cell receptor (beta chain) is drawn from a study of cytomegalovirus exposure and HLA in healthy donors. General study findings and limits: A missense variant in DCLRE1C was later tied to TCR beta V- and J-gene trimming.

As concerns this clone: Its cognate antigen is unknown.

The PCR used 60 Vbeta and 13 Jbeta primers. Using immunoSEQ multiplex PCR, the repertoire was profiled, and TCRdb retains in-frame clones only, with some absent. The sample holds some 30,000 clones. The sequencing sample was made of PBMCs. This receptor was identified in a female donor in good health and CMV-seronegative.

CDR3 bases: TGTGCCAGCAGACTCTTGGGGGCGGAAAATTCACCCCTCCACTTT. This encodes CASRLLGAENSPLHF. This sequence joins TRBV14 and TRBJ1-6; perhaps TRBD1 as D (6 bases). The CDR3 spans 15 residues. With 6 bases removed from V and 7 bases from J, the gap between germline ends came to 16 bases. Germline-derived CDR1 and CDR2 are SGHDN and FVKESK.